This is a list of T cell receptor beta chains from one sample in a study of blood T cell repertoires in COVID-19. Assay used: immunoSEQ multiplex PCR; TCRdb lists only in-frame clones, some missing. The sample holds about 100,000 clones; 80% to 95% are singletons and the top ten take around 2.1%. Sequencing was done on a sample of peripheral blood. The source is a man aged 50-59 years with active COVID-19. Both conserved end residues are part of each CDR3.

17 TRBV27 CASSLYGTAATNEKLFF
13 TRBV24-1 CATRYGSTGELFF
16 TRBV11-2 CASSSPVPGQEETQYF
14 TRBV6-5 CASRQQGAMKTQYF
14 TRBV18 CASSEPGGQETQYF
11 TRBV3-1/TRBV3-2 CASSLSNEQFF
16 TRBV14 CASSLKIGGSHNEQFF
14 TRBV5-1 CASSLEQGITEAFF
13 TRBV7-2 CASSKGTGYGYTF
13 TRBV15 CATRVGRNTEAFF
15 TRBV7-9 CASSLLAGYQETQYF
19 TRBV7-2 CASSLVPSFWGDGTDTQYF
14 TRBV19 CASSTRQGAEEQYF
13 TRBV29-1 CSVSGRMNTEAFF
14 TRBV5-1 CASSPAGLRDTQYF
11 TRBV20-1 CSARVQETQYF
17 TRBV4-2 CASSQELAASSYNEQFF
13 TRBV4-2 CASRPQGAPRAFF
12 TRBV19 CASSRIRDGYTF
15 TRBV24-1 CATSDHRTFPDTQYF
13 TRBV5-1 CASRTGEGNEQFF
15 TRBV11-3 CASSRIGRRDNEQFF
15 TRBV7-2 CASSFLGTSYYEQYF
16 TRBV4-2 CASSLLADLNTGELFF
16 TRBV27 CASSLSPGSGANVLTF
14 TRBV5-4 CASSSGQGTEKLFF
18 TRBV4-1 CASSQGRQGAAFSGELFF
16 TRBV7-2 CASSLEGQSNTGELFF
14 TRBV28 CASSLKQGNQPQHF
18 TRBV11-2 CASSARTVLAGGYNEQFF
13 TRBV5-3 CARSGTSTDTQYF
17 TRBV2 CASSRLAGAYGAGELFF
14 TRBV28 CASSLWISGSEQFF
17 TRBV5-6 CASSLVRGGSSTDTQYF
15 TRBV7-8 CASSQSSFYADTQYF
15 TRBV7-7 CASSPGTGTGNTIYF
13 TRBV3-1/TRBV3-2 CASSGLQGGELFF
13 TRBV2 CASSEGAENTQYF
14 TRBV14 CASSRLVETDTQYF
19 TRBV7-9 CASSRFRASGRVSTDTQYF